This TCR beta chain originates from a study of T-cell memory formation after mild COVID-19. Across the study: Clustering of TCRs was largely donor specific. Study results and caveats: Those CD4+ clones that contracted were mainly in CM and EM (CD8+ ones in EMRA).

The junction had 5 bases not matched to a gene; V was cut back by 6 bases and J by 3 bases. The V gene's germline CDR1 is SQVTM and CDR2 ANQGSEA. The CDR3 runs to 14 residues. TCRdb reprocessed the 5' RACE reads with MiXCR, giving one entry per CDR3 protein. Here the sample spans under 550,000 distinct CDR3 sequences, around a sixth being singletons. In the case of this clonotype: The antigen is not known.

Sequenced sample: PBMCs or a T cell subset sorted from them (not recorded which). The clonotype comes from an adult woman who had mild COVID-19 (a few samples of this study predate the infection). Cell type and time point are not known. The gene calls are TRBV29-1 and TRBJ2-1; 10 positions agree with TRBD2. The CDR3 loop reads CSVFLAGVYNEQFF. CDR3 DNA: TGCAGCGTGTTTCTAGCGGGGGTCTACAATGAGCAGTTCTTC.